The T cell receptor (beta chain) under discussion was sequenced for a study of blood T cell repertoires in COVID-19. Study context: Samples came from the United States, Italy and Spain, spanning acute and convalescent COVID-19. T cells, B-cell-depleted T cells, or PBMCs provided the cDNA or gDNA that served as material.

The V end lost 8 bases, the J end lost 2 bases, and 7 bases lay between the germline ends. The CDR3 covers 13 residues. CDR1 and CDR2 from the germline V gene are MNHEY and SVGAGI. In the original analysis: Amplification with reference gene primers provided the estimates of nucleated cell counts. The data were produced by immunoSEQ multiplex PCR, yet TCRdb's version contains in-frame clones alone and is incomplete. For V, J and clone size, that table is used; D and trimming come from the DNA. The profile shows roughly 61,000 clones, roughly 80% of them singletons. This sequence originates from an older woman with acute or convalescent COVID-19. Sequences were obtained from peripheral blood. V usage is TRBV6-5 and J usage is TRBJ2-6; no reliable D call. The CDR3 here is CASVQAGANVLTF. The CDR3 DNA reads as TGTGCCAGCGTGCAGGCTGGGGCCAACGTCCTGACTTTC.